This entry lists 32 T cell receptor beta chains sequenced from one sample in a study of OX40 agonist ivuxolimab in advanced cancers. Here immunoSEQ multiplex PCR was the method, and the copy in TCRdb shows in-frame clones only, minus some. The sample has about 80,000 clones, around nine tenths seen once. The sequenced sample was CD4+ or CD8+ T cells sorted from blood, obtained in a trial of the OX40 agonist ivuxolimab. The source is an adult with an advanced solid tumor such as melanoma, head and neck, liver or kidney cancer.

This sequence joins TRBV7-9 and TRBJ1-4; 7 nucleotides align to TRBD1. The V gene end was trimmed by 5 bases and the J gene end by 3 bases; junction bases not matched to a gene: 3. The CDR3 runs 14 residues. Germline CDR1 and CDR2: SEHNR and FQNEAQ (reference sequence). This CDR3 reads CASSRDSANEKLFF. The CDR3 DNA reads as TGTGCCAGCAGCCGGGACAGCGCTAATGAAAAACTGTTTTTT.

The gene calls are TRBV2 and TRBJ2-3; possibly TRBD1 or TRBD2 for D (5 bases each). Germline values: CDR1 SNHLY, CDR2 FYNNEI. V lost 6 bases and J 0 bases, leaving 13 bases between the germline ends. This CDR3 contains 15 residues. The CDR3 bases are TGTGCCAGCAGGGCTCGGGGCGCCAGCACAGATACGCAGTATTTT. Its protein product is CASRARGASTDTQYF.

The sample holds one count of this clone. This rearrangement joins TRBV28 to TRBJ2-2; possible D gene TRBD2, 6 bases. This CDR3 region has 14 residues. V was trimmed by 3 bases and J by 7 bases, leaving 12 bases between them. Per the germline V gene, CDR1 is MDHEN and CDR2 is SYDVKM. The DNA for the CDR3 is TGTGCCAGCAGTTTTGCCAGGGAGGACGGGGAGCTGTTTTTT. Residues: CASSFAREDGELFF.

The chain links TRBV11-2 to TRBJ2-3; no firm D call. In germline, CDR1 is SGHAT, CDR2 FQNNGV. Trimming stripped 2 bases from V and 0 bases from J, with 12 bases between. This CDR3 is 16 amino acids long. The CDR3 nucleotides are TGTGCCAGCAGCTTAACCCTTTCCACTAGCACAGATACGCAGTATTTT. This translates into CASSLTLSTSTDTQYF.

This rearrangement joins TRBV7-3 to TRBJ2-7; TRBD1 aligns across 9 bases. Germline-derived CDR1 and CDR2 are SGHTA and FQGTGA. CDR3 length: 17 residues. V gave up 3 bases and J gave up 4 bases; unmatched junction bases: 13. CDR3: CASSFLEEQGARYEQYF. In nucleotides, the CDR3 is TGTGCCAGCAGCTTCTTGGAGGAACAGGGGGCTAGGTACGAGCAGTACTTC.

This chain links TRBV6-1 with TRBJ2-7; D ambiguous. Trimming left V 4 bases short and J 0 bases short, with 10 bases between. Germline V CDR1 and CDR2: MNHNS, SASEGT. This CDR3 spans 14 amino acids. The CDR3 sequence is CASSAQLTSYEQYF. DNA of the CDR3: TGTGCCAGCAGTGCACAGCTAACCTCCTACGAGCAGTACTTC.

This CDR3 reads CASSPTAQNQPQHF. In DNA, the CDR3 is TGTGCCAGCTCACCAACAGCGCAGAATCAGCCCCAGCATTTT. The rearrangement links TRBV18 to TRBJ1-5; no reliable D call. Trimming left V 2 bases short and J 4 bases short, with 9 bases between. This CDR3 has 14 amino acids. Germline V gene data show CDR1 as KGHSH and CDR2 as LQKENI. The full variable domain, rest sourced from reference TRBV18 and TRBJ1-5, is NAGVMQNPRHLVRRRGQEARLRCSPMKGHSHVYWYRQLPEEGLKFMVYLQKENIIDESGMPKERFSAEFPKEGPSILRIQQVVRGDSAAYFCASSPTAQNQPQHFGDGTRLSIL.

The sample holds one count of this clone. The chain links TRBV28 to TRBJ2-7; D gene unclear. CDR1 and CDR2 (germline): MDHEN, SYDVKM. The V end lost 7 bases, the J end lost 6 bases, and 16 bases lay between the germline ends. The CDR3 runs 13 residues. This CDR3 is CASISLSGFEQYF. As DNA, the CDR3 is TGTGCCAGCATCTCCCTTTCCGGCTTCGAGCAGTACTTC.

J is TRBJ2-1 and V is TRBV7-9; D perhaps matches TRBD1 (7 bases). The CDR3 has 12 amino acids. The germline CDR1 and CDR2 sequences are SEHNR and FQNEAQ (reference sequence). V dropped 5 bases and J dropped 15 bases, with 17 bases sitting between them. Here the CDR3 reads CASSAGQFKGFF. The CDR3 region has the DNA TGTGCCAGCAGCGCGGGACAGTTTAAAGGGTTCTTC.

The chain uses TRBV19 and TRBJ1-1; a possible D gene is TRBD1 (6 bases). This CDR3 is 14 amino acids long. V lost 6 bases and J 4 bases, leaving 15 bases between the germline ends. The germline gives CDR1 LNHDA, CDR2 SQIVND (reference sequence). CDR3 coding DNA: TGTGCCAGTAGCTCGGACAGAACCTCCACTGAAGCTTTCTTT. Translating gives CASSSDRTSTEAFF.

The V and J genes are TRBV28 and TRBJ2-1, with 7 bases identical to TRBD1. In germline, CDR1 is MDHEN, CDR2 SYDVKM. With V trimmed by 6 bases and J by 10 bases, 9 bases remained unmatched. This CDR3 region has 13 residues. The CDR3 region is CASRPQGIGEQFF. In DNA form, the CDR3 reads TGTGCCAGCAGGCCACAGGGGATCGGGGAGCAGTTCTTC.

J is TRBJ2-1 and V is TRBV7-9, with 9 bases fitting TRBD2. Germline CDR1 SEHNR, CDR2 FQNEAQ (reference sequence). The J segment lost 4 bases and the V segment lost 10 bases, leaving 17 bases of the junction unmatched. The CDR3 covers 17 residues. The CDR3 nucleotides are TGTGCCACCCCTAGTATGTCTAGCGGGAATCTGTACAATGAGCAGTTCTTC. This sequence encodes CATPSMSSGNLYNEQFF. The variable domain in full, completed from reference TRBV7-9 and TRBJ2-1, reads DTGVSQNPRHKITKRGQNVTFRCDPISEHNRLYWYRQTLGQGPEFLTYFQNEAQLEKSRLLSDRFSAERPKGSFSTLEIQRTEQGDSAMYLCATPSMSSGNLYNEQFFGPGTRLTVL.

The rearrangement links TRBV27 to TRBJ2-5; D is unresolved. Germline CDR1 and CDR2: MNHEY and SMNVEV (reference sequence). With 5 bases removed from V and 4 bases from J, the gap between germline ends came to 14 bases. CDR3 length equals 14 residues. The DNA for the CDR3 is TGTGCCAGCAGTCCCCATATAACGCGAGAGACCCAGTACTTC. Its translation: CASSPHITRETQYF.

The chain recombines TRBV2 with TRBJ2-3, with TRBD2 matching over 14 bases. Trimming cost V 7 bases and J 5 bases; bases outside gene matches: 2. This CDR3 region has 14 residues. The V gene's germline CDR1 is SNHLY and CDR2 FYNNEI. The CDR3: CASTGTSGRDTQYF. In nucleotides, the CDR3 is TGTGCCAGCACCGGGACTAGCGGGAGAGATACGCAGTATTTT. Full variable domain (outside the CDR3, taken from reference TRBV2 and TRBJ2-3): EPEVTQTPSHQVTQMGQEVILRCVPISNHLYFYWYRQILGQKVEFLVSFYNNEISEKSEIFDDQFSVERPDGSNFTLKIRSTKLEDSAMYFCASTGTSGRDTQYFGPGTRLTVL.

This chain links TRBV20-1 with TRBJ2-1, with D maybe TRBD1 (7 bases). CDR3 size: 11 residues. V lost 5 bases and J lost 12, with 14 bases in between. Germline lookup yields CDR1 DFQATT and CDR2 SNEGSKA (reference sequence). CDR3 nucleotide sequence: TGCAGTGCTCAGGGGGAGGAGCCGCAGTTCTTC. The encoded protein is CSAQGEEPQFF.

V and J are TRBV6-5 and TRBJ2-7; D is undetermined. There are 15 residues in the CDR3. Germline values: CDR1 MNHEY, CDR2 SVGAGI. V lost 0 bases and J 2 bases, leaving 11 bases between the germline ends. The DNA of the CDR3 is TGTGCCAGCAGTTACTCGATGGCCGGTGCCTACGAGCAGTACTTC. Encoded protein: CASSYSMAGAYEQYF.

The chain couples TRBV2 to TRBJ2-7; 10 nucleotides align to TRBD2. The CDR3 length is 13 residues. Germline V lookup: CDR1 SNHLY, CDR2 FYNNEI. J gave up 6 bases and V 8 bases, and 7 bases lay outside the gene matches. The CDR3 here is CASGVAGGREQYF. The CDR3, as DNA: TGTGCCAGCGGAGTAGCGGGAGGTCGCGAGCAGTACTTC. Combining the CDR3 with reference TRBV2 and TRBJ2-7 gives the whole variable domain EPEVTQTPSHQVTQMGQEVILRCVPISNHLYFYWYRQILGQKVEFLVSFYNNEISEKSEIFDDQFSVERPDGSNFTLKIRSTKLEDSAMYFCASGVAGGREQYFGPGTRLTVT.

A single count supports this clone. The gene calls are TRBV5-4 and TRBJ2-4, with TRBD2 matching over 8 bases. V lost 0 bases, J lost 4 bases, and 6 bases stayed unmatched. This CDR3 contains 16 residues. Per germline, CDR1 SGHNT and CDR2 YYREEE (reference sequence). The CDR3 region is CASSLAGGAVKNIQYF. CDR3 sequence (DNA): TGTGCCAGCAGCTTGGCCGGGGGGGCCGTTAAAAACATTCAGTACTTC.

The genes are TRBV10-3 and TRBJ2-1; 9 bases agree with TRBD2. The germline V gene encodes CDR1 ENHRY and CDR2 SYGVKD. Losses at the gene ends were 6 bases for V and 0 bases for J; bases not matched to a gene: 6. The CDR3 is 16 amino acids. CDR3 nucleotide sequence: TGTGCCATCAGAAGTGGTAGCGGGAGCTCCTACAATGAGCAGTTCTTC. It specifies CAIRSGSGSSYNEQFF.

The V and J genes are TRBV5-5 and TRBJ2-1; a possible D gene is TRBD1 (6 bases). The CDR3 has 15 amino acids. Germline V gives CDR1 SGHKS, CDR2 YYEKEE (reference sequence). V was clipped by 1 base and J by 6 bases, with 14 bases between them. The CDR3, as DNA: TGTGCCAGCAGCTTGCGACCAGGGGTGGGCAATGAGCAGTTCTTC. Translation gives CASSLRPGVGNEQFF. The variable domain in full, completed from reference TRBV5-5 and TRBJ2-1, reads DAGVTQSPTHLIKTRGQQVTLRCSPISGHKSVSWYQQVLGQGPQFIFQYYEKEERGRGNFPDRFSARQFPNYSSELNVNALLLGDSALYLCASSLRPGVGNEQFFGPGTRLTVL.

The chain couples TRBV6-1 to TRBJ2-1; D might be TRBD1 or TRBD2, each matching 5 bases. The V and J ends lost 4 bases and 6 bases respectively, with 16 bases between them. CDR1 MNHNS and CDR2 SASEGT come from the germline V gene. The length of the CDR3 is 15 residues. CDR3 sequence: CASSARGTSTNEQFF. As DNA, the CDR3 is TGTGCCAGCAGTGCCCGGGGCACTAGTACCAATGAGCAGTTCTTC.

This clone was seen a single time. The V gene is TRBV14, the J gene TRBJ2-5; 7 bases map to TRBD1. J was trimmed by 1 base and V by 4 bases; bases with no gene match: 12. The CDR3 runs 17 residues. Germline V gives CDR1 SGHDN, CDR2 FVKESK. CDR3 nucleotide sequence: TGTGCCAGCAGCCCGATTCGGACAGGAAAACTCCAAGAGACCCAGTACTTC. This translates into CASSPIRTGKLQETQYF.

In this sample, this clone turned up once. The V and J genes are TRBV6-1 and TRBJ1-2; TRBD1 matches 9 bases. Trimming removed 8 bases from V and 7 bases from J; junction bases left unmatched: 11. The CDR3 covers 14 residues. Germline V gives CDR1 MNHNS, CDR2 SASEGT. The CDR3 DNA follows: TGTGCCAGCTGTCCCCTCACAGGGGGCTCTGGCTACACCTTC. Protein sequence: CASCPLTGGSGYTF.

This clone was detected only a few times. The chain is built from TRBV10-1 and TRBJ2-3; D possibly corresponds to TRBD2 (6 bases). This CDR3 comprises 13 residues. CDR1 and CDR2 (germline): WNHNN, SYGVQD (reference sequence). With 3 bases removed from V and 6 bases from J, the gap between germline ends came to 10 bases. The CDR3 DNA reads TGCGCCAGCAGTGAAGGAGGGGCCGATACGCAGTATTTT. It is translated as CASSEGGADTQYF.

V usage is TRBV27 and J usage is TRBJ2-1; D call uncertain. CDR3 length: 16 residues. V dropped 7 bases and J dropped 5 bases, with 21 bases sitting between them. CDR1 is MNHEY and CDR2 is SMNVEV in the germline V gene (reference sequence). The DNA of the CDR3 is TGTGCCAGCACCCCTCGTCCACTACCTACCCACAATGAGCAGTTCTTC. Protein: CASTPRPLPTHNEQFF.

This clone was counted a single time. The chain employs TRBV28 and TRBJ2-3; TRBD2 aligns across 7 bases. V was clipped by 4 bases and J by 4 bases; unmatched bases: 8. CDR1 is MDHEN and CDR2 is SYDVKM in the germline V gene. This CDR3 comprises 15 residues. CDR3 loop: CASSSSGTTSDTQYF. The CDR3 nucleotides are TGTGCCAGCAGTTCCTCCGGGACTACTTCAGATACGCAGTATTTT.

V is TRBV11-2 and J is TRBJ1-4; D is perhaps TRBD1 (5 bases). This CDR3 is built from 16 residues. Germline loops: CDR1 SGHAT, CDR2 FQNNGV. Between the trimmed V and J ends, which lost 0 bases and 7 bases, there was a span of 15 bases. CDR3 in amino acids: CASSLDLNRLVEKLFF. The CDR3 DNA is TGTGCCAGCAGCTTAGATCTCAACAGGCTCGTTGAAAAACTGTTTTTT.

This clone occurred once. The V and J genes are TRBV7-9 and TRBJ2-7, with D perhaps matching TRBD1 or TRBD2 (6 bases each). Per the germline V gene, CDR1 is SEHNR and CDR2 is FQNEAQ (reference sequence). The CDR3 has 14 amino acids. Trimming pared 5 bases from V and 7 bases from J, leaving 18 bases between. CDR3 DNA: TGTGCCAGCAGCACGGAGGGGGGATCGGGAGAGCAGTACTTC. This sequence encodes CASSTEGGSGEQYF.

V usage is TRBV9 and J usage is TRBJ2-1; D possibly corresponds to TRBD1 (5 bases). CDR1 and CDR2 (germline): SGDLS, YYNGEE. The CDR3 spans 15 residues. V lost 4 bases and J lost 9, with 20 bases in between. The CDR3 is CASSPLPQASGEQFF. The CDR3 nucleotides are TGTGCCAGCAGCCCCCTCCCACAGGCGTCTGGTGAGCAGTTCTTC.

The genes are TRBV19 and TRBJ2-7; possibly TRBD1 for D (5 bases). The length of the CDR3 is 14 residues. The germline CDR1 and CDR2 sequences are LNHDA and SQIVND (reference sequence). V was trimmed by 2 bases and J by 2 bases, leaving 10 bases between them. In DNA, the CDR3 is TGTGCCAGTAGTATAAGGTCAGGGACCTACGAGCAGTACTTC. The encoded protein is CASSIRSGTYEQYF. Using reference TRBV19 and TRBJ2-7 for the parts outside the CDR3, the full variable domain is DGGITQSPKYLFRKEGQNVTLSCEQNLNHDAMYWYRQDPGQGLRLIYYSQIVNDFQKGDIAEGYSVSREKKESFPLTVTSAQKNPTAFYLCASSIRSGTYEQYFGPGTRLTVT.

The chain uses TRBV2 and TRBJ2-7; maybe TRBD1 (6 bases). V lost 5 bases and J 2 bases, leaving 16 bases between the germline ends. The V gene's germline CDR1 is SNHLY and CDR2 FYNNEI. The CDR3 loop spans 15 amino acids. The CDR3 loop is CASSSIKTGTYEQYF. CDR3 sequence (DNA): TGTGCCAGCAGTTCTATCAAGACAGGTACCTACGAGCAGTACTTC. Combining the CDR3 with reference TRBV2 and TRBJ2-7 gives the whole variable domain EPEVTQTPSHQVTQMGQEVILRCVPISNHLYFYWYRQILGQKVEFLVSFYNNEISEKSEIFDDQFSVERPDGSNFTLKIRSTKLEDSAMYFCASSSIKTGTYEQYFGPGTRLTVT.

The V call is TRBV5-1, the J call TRBJ2-2, with unresolved D. This CDR3 has 14 amino acids. V was pared by 2 bases and J by 0 bases, with 5 bases between. CDR1 and CDR2 from the germline V gene are SGHRS and YFSETQ. CDR3 sequence reads: CASSFPSNTGELFF. As DNA, the CDR3 is TGCGCCAGCAGCTTCCCTTCGAACACCGGGGAGCTGTTTTTT.